This TCR beta chain stems from a study of shared clonotypes between healthy human individuals. Study in general: A donor's plate count was three for CD4 naive and three for CD4 memory; CD8 naive had two and CD8 memory one.

CD4+ cell separation produced CD45RA+ naive and CD45RA-negative memory subsets. Method: immunoSEQ multiplex PCR; TCRdb's copy keeps in-frame clones and lacks some. The sample shows approximately 2.5 million clones, around 94% of them seen only once. Germline-derived CDR1 and CDR2 are ENHRY and SYGVKD. The CDR3 has 14 residues. A note on this clone: A read error may produce the germline difference seen at one junction end.

The chain recombines TRBV10-3 with TRBJ1-2; possibly TRBD1 for D (5 bases). Source material: naive CD4+ T cells sorted from blood. Noted subset: CD45RA+ positively selected. The TCR comes from a man between 18 and 35 years old in good health. The CDR3 DNA reads as TGTGCCATCAATACTGGGGGGGGTAACGATGGCTACACCTTC. It yields the protein CAINTGGGNDGYTF.